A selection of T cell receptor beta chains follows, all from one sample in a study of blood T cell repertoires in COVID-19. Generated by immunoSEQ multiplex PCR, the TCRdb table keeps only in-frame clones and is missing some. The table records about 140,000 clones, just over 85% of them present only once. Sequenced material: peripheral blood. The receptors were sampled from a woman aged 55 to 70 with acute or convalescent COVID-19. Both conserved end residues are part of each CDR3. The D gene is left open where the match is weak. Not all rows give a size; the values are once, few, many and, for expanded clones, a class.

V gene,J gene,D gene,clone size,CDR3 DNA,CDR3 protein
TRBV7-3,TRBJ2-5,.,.,TGTGCCAGCAGCCCCGGACAGCAAGAGACCCAGTACTTC,CASSPGQQETQYF
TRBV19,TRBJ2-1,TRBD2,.,TGTGCCAGTAGACGTAGCGGGGGGGCATACAATGAGCAGTTCTTC,CASRRSGGAYNEQFF
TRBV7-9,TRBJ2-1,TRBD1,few,TGTGCCAGCAGCTTAGCGCACAGGGGGTATGAGCAGTTCTTC,CASSLAHRGYEQFF
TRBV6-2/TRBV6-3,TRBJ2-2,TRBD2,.,TGTGCCAGCAGTTACGGTACTAGCGGTACCGGGGAGCTGTTTTTT,CASSYGTSGTGELFF
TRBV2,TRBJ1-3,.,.,TGTGCCAGCAGAGCGGGAAGCTCTGGAAACACCATATATTTT,CASRAGSSGNTIYF
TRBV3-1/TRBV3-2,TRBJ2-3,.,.,TGTGCCAGCAGCCAAGATCTTCTCCCCAGCACAGATACGCAGTATTTT,CASSQDLLPSTDTQYF
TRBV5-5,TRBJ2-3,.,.,TGTGCCAGCAGTTCCGGGACTGATACGCAGTATTTT,CASSSGTDTQYF
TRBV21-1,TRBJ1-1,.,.,TGTGCCAGCAGCTGTAGGGGCCGACTGTCCTCGTGGGCTTTCTTT,CASSCRGRLSSWAFF
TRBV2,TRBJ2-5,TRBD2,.,TGTGCCAGCTCCAGCGGGGGAGCGGGGGGGACAGAGACCCAGTACTTC,CASSSGGAGGTETQYF
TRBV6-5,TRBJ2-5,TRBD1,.,TGTGCCAGCAGTTACGACAGGGTGGGGCAAGAGACCCAGTACTTC,CASSYDRVGQETQYF
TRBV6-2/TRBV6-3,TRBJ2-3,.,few,TGTGCCAGCAGTTACTCCGGCGGGGGCAACACAGATACGCAGTATTTT,CASSYSGGGNTDTQYF
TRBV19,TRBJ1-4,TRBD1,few,TGTGCCAGTAGTACCGGGGACAGATTTGCAACTAATGAAAAACTGTTTTTT,CASSTGDRFATNEKLFF
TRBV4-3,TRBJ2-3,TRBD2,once,TGCGCCAGCAGCCAAGATTTGGGACTAGCGGGCATGGGCCCGAGCACAGATACGCAGTATTTT,CASSQDLGLAGMGPSTDTQYF
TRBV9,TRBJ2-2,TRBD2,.,TGTGCCAGCAGCTCGGGACTAGCGGGGCCCACCGGGGAGCTGTTTTTT,CASSSGLAGPTGELFF
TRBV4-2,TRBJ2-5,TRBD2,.,TGTGCCAGCAGCCAAGATGGCGGGGGGGACGAGACCCAGTACTTC,CASSQDGGGDETQYF
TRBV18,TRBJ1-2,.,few,TGTGCCAGCTCACCATATTCTGGAGTATCAGACTATGGCTACACCTTC,CASSPYSGVSDYGYTF
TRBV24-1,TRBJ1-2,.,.,TGTGCCACCAGTGATTTCGGTAGGGGTTATGGCTACACCTTC,CATSDFGRGYGYTF
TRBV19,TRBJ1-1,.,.,TGTGCCAGTAGTGCCAGGGATGGGTCCACTGAAGCTTTCTTT,CASSARDGSTEAFF
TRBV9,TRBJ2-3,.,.,TGTGCCAGCAGAGGGGGGGGCACAGATACGCAGTATTTT,CASRGGGTDTQYF
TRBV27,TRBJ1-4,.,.,TGTGCCAGCAGTCCAGGGACAACTAATGAAAAACTGTTTTTT,CASSPGTTNEKLFF
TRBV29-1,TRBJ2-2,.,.,TGCAGCGTTGTGGTCGGTTCAATGAACACCGGGGAGCTGTTTTTT,CSVVVGSMNTGELFF
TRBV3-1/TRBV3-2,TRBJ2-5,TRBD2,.,TGTGCCAGCAGCCAAGATGGGGCGGGGGGGCGAGAGACCCAGTACTTC,CASSQDGAGGRETQYF
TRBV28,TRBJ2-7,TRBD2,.,TGTGCCAGCAGCGCACCGGGAGGTGGAGAGCAGTACTTC,CASSAPGGGEQYF
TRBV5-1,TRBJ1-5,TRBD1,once,TGCGCCAGCAGCCACGGGACAGATCAGCCCCAGCATTTT,CASSHGTDQPQHF
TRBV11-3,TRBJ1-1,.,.,TGTGCCAGCAGCTTAGGGACCGCGGGCACTGAAGCTTTCTTT,CASSLGTAGTEAFF
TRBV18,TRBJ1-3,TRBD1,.,TGTGCCAGCTCACCTGGGACAGGGTCTGGAAACACCATATATTTT,CASSPGTGSGNTIYF
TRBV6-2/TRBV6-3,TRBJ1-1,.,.,TGTGCCAGCAGTTATGGAGGAGGAGAGAACACTGAAGCTTTCTTT,CASSYGGGENTEAFF
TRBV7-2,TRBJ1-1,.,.,TGTGCCAGCAGCTTATTAAGCAATTTGAACACTGAAGCTTTCTTT,CASSLLSNLNTEAFF
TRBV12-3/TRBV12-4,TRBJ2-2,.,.,TGTGCCAGTCGCCGGCAGGGCACCGGGGAGCTGTTTTTT,CASRRQGTGELFF
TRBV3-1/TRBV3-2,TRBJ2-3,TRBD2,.,TGTGCCTGCCGCCGGACTAGCGGGGGGGCAGGAGATACGCAGTATTTT,CACRRTSGGAGDTQYF
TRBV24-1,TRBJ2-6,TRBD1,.,TGTGCCACCAGTGACCGGGACAGAAGCAACTCTGGGGCCAACGTCCTGACTTTC,CATSDRDRSNSGANVLTF
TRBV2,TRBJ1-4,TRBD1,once,TGTGCCAGCAGTAGTCACAGGGGGCGTAATGAAAAACTGTTTTTT,CASSSHRGRNEKLFF
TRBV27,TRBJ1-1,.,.,TGTGCCAGCAGAATTCGACAGAATCCGGACACTGAAGCTTTCTTT,CASRIRQNPDTEAFF
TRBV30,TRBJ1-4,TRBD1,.,TGTGCCCGGACAGGTTTTGACAAACTGTTTTTT,CARTGFDKLFF
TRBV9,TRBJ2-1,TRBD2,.,TGTGCCAGCAGCGAAACCGGGACTACGTTGCTCAATGAGCAGTTCTTC,CASSETGTTLLNEQFF
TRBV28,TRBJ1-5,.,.,TGTGCCAATCTACCTAGGGGAGGAAATCAGCCCCAGCATTTT,CANLPRGGNQPQHF
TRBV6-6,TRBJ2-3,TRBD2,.,TGTGCCAGCAGTCCCCTGACTAGCGGGGGGCGGGTTAGCACAGATACGCAGTATTTT,CASSPLTSGGRVSTDTQYF
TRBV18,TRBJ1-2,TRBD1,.,TGTGCCAGCTCACTAGGACAGGGGGCTGGTGGCTACACCTTC,CASSLGQGAGGYTF
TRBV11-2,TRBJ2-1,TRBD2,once,TGTGCCAGCAGCCCGCGGACTAGCCTCAATGAGCAGTTCTTC,CASSPRTSLNEQFF
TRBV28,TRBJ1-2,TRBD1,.,TGTGCCAGCAGCACCGGGACAGGGGACGAATATGGCTACACCTTC,CASSTGTGDEYGYTF
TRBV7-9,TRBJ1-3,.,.,TGTGCCAGCAGATATGTCTCTGGAAACACCATATATTTT,CASRYVSGNTIYF